These 8 T cell receptor beta chains came from one sample sequenced in a study of technical replicates of blood from several donors. Assay: immunoSEQ multiplex PCR; the TCRdb copy retains only in-frame clones and omits some. In the table there are 60,000 to 90,000 clones, about 97% of which are singletons. Sequenced: T cells isolated from PBMCs. These receptors all come from a human donor in good health.

The chain recombines TRBV9 with TRBJ2-1; TRBD2 matches at 8 bases. The CDR3 extends over 13 amino acids. Trimming removed 4 bases from V and 4 bases from J; junction bases left unmatched: 1. In germline, CDR1 is SGDLS, CDR2 YYNGEE. The CDR3 coding sequence is TGTGCCAGCAGCACTAGCGGATACAATGAGCAGTTCTTC. This translates into CASSTSGYNEQFF.

The chain carries TRBV4-1 and TRBJ2-1; 8 bases match TRBD2. Germline V gene lookup returns CDR1 MGHRA and CDR2 YSYEKL. The CDR3 has 14 residues. After removal of 4 bases from V and 7 bases from J, the junction contained 6 bases not matched to a gene. The CDR3 reads CASSRLGGENEQFF. The CDR3 DNA reads TGCGCCAGCAGCCGCCTCGGGGGGGAAAATGAGCAGTTCTTC.

The chain has TRBV27 and TRBJ2-1; tentatively, D is TRBD1 (6 bases). The CDR3 has 15 residues. Germline CDR1 and CDR2: MNHEY and SMNVEV (reference sequence). V gave up 2 bases and J gave up 1 base, with 9 bases separating them. The CDR3 is CASSLIGGSYNEQFF. Here the CDR3 DNA reads TGTGCCAGCAGTTTAATAGGGGGATCCTACAATGAGCAGTTCTTC.

The genes are TRBV19 and TRBJ2-2; TRBD2 matches 13 bases. The CDR3 spans 16 residues. Per germline, CDR1 LNHDA and CDR2 SQIVND (reference sequence). The trim removed 11 bases at V and 4 bases at J, leaving 10 bases unmatched. The CDR3 DNA reads as TGTGCCTGCACTAGCGGGAGGGCCTCCCTCACCGGGGAGCTGTTTTTT. It translates to CACTSGRASLTGELFF.

This clone is a singleton in its sample. The genes are TRBV6-1 and TRBJ1-2; no firm D call. Germline CDR1 is MNHNS and CDR2 is SASEGT. V was trimmed by 4 bases and J by 0 bases, leaving 12 bases between them. The CDR3 is made up of 15 amino acids. The CDR3 DNA reads TGTGCCAGCAGTGCCCTAGGCAGAGCTAACTATGGCTACACCTTC. Amino acid sequence: CASSALGRANYGYTF.

The chain carries TRBV2 and TRBJ1-5; possibly TRBD1 for D (5 bases). The CDR3 is 11 residues long. In germline, CDR1 is SNHLY, CDR2 FYNNEI. Trimming took 8 bases from V and 5 from J, leaving 7 bases between them. The CDR3 region is CASGGDQPQHF. The CDR3 DNA sequence: TGTGCCAGCGGGGGGGATCAGCCCCAGCATTTT.

The rearrangement links TRBV19 to TRBJ1-1; D gene unclear. CDR1 and CDR2 from the germline V gene are LNHDA and SQIVND (reference sequence). The CDR3 consists of 12 residues. The ends were cut back, 3 bases at V and 5 bases at J, with 7 bases in the middle. In nucleotides, the CDR3 is TGTGCCAGTAGTATTAGTGCAACTGAAGCTTTCTTT. Encoded protein: CASSISATEAFF.

The V gene is TRBV19, the J gene TRBJ2-7; 12 positions match TRBD2. Germline CDR1 is LNHDA and CDR2 is SQIVND (reference sequence). J gave up 0 bases and V 2 bases, and 8 bases lay outside the gene matches. CDR3 length: 18 residues. CDR3 protein: CASSIITSGRLPSYEQYF. The CDR3 region has the DNA TGTGCCAGTAGTATAATTACTAGCGGGAGGTTACCCTCCTACGAGCAGTACTTC.